This TCR beta chain was profiled in a study of monozygotic twins with inflammatory bowel disease. Each CDR3 protein gets one entry in TCRdb, which reprocessed the 5' RACE reads and gives no DNA. The table for this sample gives 330,000 or so distinct CDR3 sequences. Study-wide results and caveats: A lone strong IBD-associated signal or clonotype found no support.

In regard to this clonotype: Its antigen is as yet unknown.

The material sequenced was blood. This TCR was sampled from a human donor with ulcerative colitis or Crohn's disease, or a healthy co-twin of an affected twin (not recorded which).

CDR3 residues: CSAKSSLAGGPWTGELFF. This rearrangement joins TRBV20-1 to TRBJ2-2; TCRdb picks TRBD2, but there is no DNA to check that call. In germline, CDR1 is DFQATT, CDR2 SNEGSKA (reference sequence). The CDR3 is made up of 18 amino acids.